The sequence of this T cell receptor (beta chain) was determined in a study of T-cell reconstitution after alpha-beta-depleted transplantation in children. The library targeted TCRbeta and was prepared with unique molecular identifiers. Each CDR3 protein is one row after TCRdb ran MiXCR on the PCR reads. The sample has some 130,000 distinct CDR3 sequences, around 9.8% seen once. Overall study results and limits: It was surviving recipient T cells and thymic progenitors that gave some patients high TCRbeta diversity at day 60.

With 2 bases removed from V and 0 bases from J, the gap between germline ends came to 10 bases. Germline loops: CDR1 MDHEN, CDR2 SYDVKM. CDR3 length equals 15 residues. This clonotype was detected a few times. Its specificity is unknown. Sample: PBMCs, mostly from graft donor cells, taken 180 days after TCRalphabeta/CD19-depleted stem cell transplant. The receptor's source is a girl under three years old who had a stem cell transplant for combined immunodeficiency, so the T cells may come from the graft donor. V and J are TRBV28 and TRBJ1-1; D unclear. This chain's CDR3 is CASSLNGPLNTEAFF. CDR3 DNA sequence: TGTGCCAGCAGTTTAAACGGACCGTTGAACACTGAAGCTTTCTTT. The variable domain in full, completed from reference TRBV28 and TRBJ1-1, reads DVKVTQSSRYLVKRTGEKVFLECVQDMDHENMFWYRQDPGLGLRLIYFSYDVKMKEKGDIPEGYSVSREKKERFSLILESASTNQTSMYLCASSLNGPLNTEAFFGQGTRLTVV.